Listed here are 21 T cell receptor beta chains from one sample, sequenced in a study of CD8+ T cells in alopecia areata. cDNA serving as the sequencing template came from extracted, reverse transcribed RNA. Sequencing used immunoSEQ multiplex PCR; TCRdb keeps in-frame clones, though not all of them. The table records fewer than 250,000 clones, roughly three fifths of them present only once. Treatment of the sample: oral pan-JAK inhibitor, 5-10 mg twice daily. The source material was CD4+ T cells sorted from blood, sampled at week 4, from a patient treated with tofacitinib. These receptors were obtained from a human donor with alopecia areata.

V and J are TRBV9 and TRBJ2-1; D is perhaps TRBD2 (6 bases). The V end was cut by 1 base, the J end by 10 bases, with 9 bases between. This CDR3 spans 12 amino acids. Germline-derived CDR1 and CDR2 are SGDLS and YYNGEE. The CDR3 sequence: CASSVSGLEQFF. The CDR3 DNA is TGTGCCAGCAGCGTAAGTGGACTAGAGCAGTTCTTC.

The genes are TRBV6-4 and TRBJ2-1; tentative D call: TRBD2 (5 bases). The germline CDR1 and CDR2 sequences are MRHNA and SNTAGT. The V end lost 3 bases, the J end lost 2 bases, and 11 bases lay between the germline ends. The CDR3 has 15 residues. The chain's CDR3 is CASSEEGVPYNEQFF. CDR3 sequence (DNA): TGTGCCAGCAGTGAAGAGGGAGTTCCCTACAATGAGCAGTTCTTC.

This clone showed up just once. The rearrangement joins TRBV28 to TRBJ2-7, with 8 nucleotides matching TRBD1. Germline CDR1 is MDHEN and CDR2 is SYDVKM. This CDR3 is built from 15 residues. V lost 4 bases and J lost 1; bases outside the gene matches: 6. This chain's CDR3 is CASSSQGAGSYEQYF. CDR3 sequence (DNA): TGTGCCAGCAGTTCGCAGGGGGCGGGTTCCTACGAGCAGTACTTC.

Concerning this clone: This CDR3 is also generated by other DNA sequences in the sample. CDR3 sequence reads: CSVDGGSYEQYF. The CDR3 coding sequence is TGCAGCGTTGATGGAGGGTCCTACGAGCAGTACTTC. The chain uses TRBV29-1 and TRBJ2-7; D is perhaps TRBD2 (6 bases). V was clipped by 3 bases and J by 1 base, with 7 bases between them. The CDR3 covers 12 residues. The germline V gene has CDR1 SQVTM and CDR2 ANQGSEA.

Of note for this clone: At one end the junction does not follow the germline gene, possibly because of a read error. The chain carries TRBV30 and TRBJ1-2, with 8 bases identical to TRBD1. CDR3 length: 15 residues. Germline values: CDR1 GTSNPN, CDR2 SVGIG (reference sequence). CDR3: CAWSAAVRQGPSLAF. In nucleotides, the CDR3 is TGTGCCTGGAGTGCCGCCGTGAGACAGGGGCCTTCACTAGCCTTC.

The rearrangement links TRBV14 to TRBJ2-3, with TRBD2 identical over 10 bases. The CDR3 is 18 amino acids. Trimming at V came to 2 bases and at J to 2 bases, leaving 10 bases not matched to a gene. CDR1 is SGHDN, CDR2 FVKESK, per germline. CDR3 protein: CASSQPSGSGRATDTQYF. CDR3 bases: TGTGCCAGCAGCCAACCCTCTGGGAGCGGGAGGGCCACAGATACGCAGTATTTT.

The chain carries TRBV5-1 and TRBJ2-6, with D perhaps matching TRBD1 (5 bases). This CDR3 contains 14 residues. Per the germline V gene, CDR1 is SGHRS and CDR2 is YFSETQ. V was clipped by 2 bases and J by 13 bases, with 16 bases between them. The CDR3 reads CASSFLAGSGVLTF. CDR3 nucleotides: TGCGCCAGCAGCTTCCTGGCAGGATCAGGGGTCCTGACTTTC.

V usage is TRBV9 and J usage is TRBJ2-3; 7 nucleotides align to TRBD2. From germline, CDR1 is SGDLS and CDR2 YYNGEE. The V gene end was trimmed by 0 bases and the J gene end by 2 bases; junction bases not matched to a gene: 9. This CDR3 region has 17 residues. The CDR3 loop is CASSVVPPGLPTDTQYF. In DNA, the CDR3 is TGTGCCAGCAGCGTAGTGCCCCCGGGACTACCCACAGATACGCAGTATTTT.

This rearrangement joins TRBV29-1 to TRBJ2-7, with D possibly matching TRBD1 (6 bases). Germline loops: CDR1 SQVTM, CDR2 ANQGSEA. This CDR3 contains 11 residues. V was trimmed by 6 bases and J by 10 bases, leaving 16 bases between them. In DNA, the CDR3 is TGCAGCGTAGGGGACAAACATTCACAGTACTTC. Residues: CSVGDKHSQYF.

The chain carries TRBV30 and TRBJ2-1; no clear D. Germline CDR1 and CDR2: GTSNPN and SVGIG (reference sequence). The CDR3 contains 12 residues. The V end was cut by 2 bases, the J end by 12 bases, with 14 bases between. DNA of the CDR3: TGTGCCTGGAGTACCCTAAGGTTCGGGCAGTTCTTC. Amino acid sequence: CAWSTLRFGQFF.

The CDR3 reads CASSQSRSRDRKVDIQYF. The CDR3 DNA follows: TGCGCCAGCAGTCAATCCCGCTCCCGGGACAGGAAAGTGGATATTCAGTACTTC. This chain uses TRBV23-1 with TRBJ2-4, with TRBD1 identical over 8 bases. TRBV23-1 is classed as an ORF, of uncertain function. The CDR3 covers 18 residues. V was pared by 0 bases and J by 10 bases, with 17 bases of the junction left unmatched.

In the case of this clone: The junction departs from the called germline gene at one end, perhaps through a read error. V is TRBV7-9 and J is TRBJ2-7; D might be TRBD2 (5 bases). Germline V gives CDR1 SEHNR, CDR2 FQNEAQ (reference sequence). The CDR3 spans 14 residues. CDR3 protein: CAGSSAGDGKEQYF. CDR3 nucleotide sequence: TGTGCCGGCAGCTCGGCCGGGGATGGGAAGGAGCAGTACTTC.

This clone has more than one count but fewer than ten. The DNA of the CDR3 is TGTGCCAGCAGTGAGTCGTATGGCTACACCTTC. As protein: CASSESYGYTF. The V call is TRBV25-1, the J call TRBJ1-2; D is unresolved. This CDR3 has 11 amino acids. Looked up from germline, CDR1 is MGHDK and CDR2 is SYGVNS. The V and J ends lost 3 bases and 5 bases respectively, with 4 bases between them.

This chain joins TRBV14 and TRBJ2-7, with a possible D match to TRBD1 (6 bases). The CDR3 runs 16 residues. V was pared by 5 bases and J by 5 bases, with 22 bases between. The germline V gene encodes CDR1 SGHDN and CDR2 FVKESK. The CDR3 DNA is TGTGCCAGCAGCTTTCTCACAGGGACGTCGGGGAACGAGCAGTACTTC. Encoded protein: CASSFLTGTSGNEQYF.

Only a few counts were recorded for this clone. The J gene is TRBJ2-5, the V gene TRBV6-5, with D tentatively TRBD2 (6 bases). Germline V gene data show CDR1 as MNHEY and CDR2 as SVGAGI. V shed 6 bases and J shed 4 bases, with 15 bases lying between them. This CDR3 is 14 amino acids long. Written as DNA, the CDR3 is TGTGCCAGCAGCCGCGGGACCGGAACAGAGACCCAGTACTTC. Translation: CASSRGTGTETQYF.

The V gene is TRBV29-1, the J gene TRBJ2-5, with TRBD2 matching over 11 bases. Unmatched junction bases numbered 4, after V lost 3 bases and J lost 4 bases. This CDR3 spans 14 amino acids. Per germline, CDR1 SQVTM and CDR2 ANQGSEA. Written as DNA, the CDR3 is TGCAGCGTTGATTCCGGGACTAGCGGAGAGACCCAGTACTTC. Protein product: CSVDSGTSGETQYF.

This clone came up a few times. This rearrangement joins TRBV7-2 to TRBJ2-5; TRBD2 matches at 10 bases. Germline CDR1 SGHTA, CDR2 FQGNSA. CDR3 size: 16 residues. Trimming cost V 5 bases and J 2 bases; bases outside gene matches: 8. The CDR3 spells CASSRSSSGGQETQYF. The CDR3, as DNA: TGTGCCAGCAGCCGATCGTCTAGCGGGGGACAAGAGACCCAGTACTTC.

The V and J genes are TRBV4-1 and TRBJ1-5, with 9 bases fitting TRBD1. There are 16 residues in the CDR3. The junction had 5 bases not matched to a gene; V was cut back by 3 bases and J by 2 bases. The germline gives CDR1 MGHRA, CDR2 YSYEKL. In nucleotides, the CDR3 is TGCGCCAGCAGCCAGCGGGACAGGGTGGGCAATCAGCCCCAGCATTTT. It translates to CASSQRDRVGNQPQHF.

The genes are TRBV29-1 and TRBJ1-1; tentative D call: TRBD1 (5 bases). Germline V gives CDR1 SQVTM, CDR2 ANQGSEA. Trimming removed 5 bases from V and 5 bases from J, with 9 bases in between. The CDR3 is 11 amino acids. The CDR3 DNA sequence: TGCAGCGTTCGACCAGGGACTGAAGCTTTCTTT. Translating gives CSVRPGTEAFF. Supplemented by reference TRBV29-1 and TRBJ1-1, the full variable domain reads SAVISQKPSRDICQRGTSLTIQCQVDSQVTMMFWYRQQPGQSLTLIATANQGSEATYESGFVIDKFPISRPNLTFSTLTVSNMSPEDSSIYLCSVRPGTEAFFGQGTRLTVV.

This clone showed up just once. This chain links TRBV30 with TRBJ2-7, with no clear D. Germline-derived CDR1 and CDR2 are GTSNPN and SVGIG (reference sequence). CDR3 length equals 11 residues. Trimming took off 2 bases at V and 7 bases at J, with 9 bases between the two ends. DNA for the CDR3: TGTGCCTGGAGTTCGGCCTCTGAGCAGTACTTC. This translates into CAWSSASEQYF.

V gene TRBV29-1 combines with J gene TRBJ2-3, with 9 bases matching TRBD2. Germline trimming cut 7 bases from V and 8 bases from J; bases unmatched to any gene: 16. This CDR3 is built from 15 residues. Germline CDR1 and CDR2: SQVTM and ANQGSEA. The CDR3 reads CSARLTSGGGGTQYF. CDR3 nucleotides: TGCAGCGCCCGACTGACTAGCGGAGGGGGGGGTACGCAGTATTTT.